The sequence of this T cell receptor (beta chain) was determined in a study of T cell responses to AZD1222 COVID-19 vaccine. Across the whole study: It was second doses at about 4 or about 12 weeks that were pooled. Whole-study results and caveats: The sample set comprised mostly white British donors with more females, and clonal diversity was possibly underestimated. The span of vaccine-associated CD4 TCRs extended across spike, with dominance at 160-218 and 743-854.

Produced via immunoSEQ multiplex PCR; TCRdb's table is partial and in-frame only. The sample lists 95,000 to 150,000 clones; 92% were seen once. Note on this clone: Antigen: not known.

This CDR3 has 18 residues. Per germline, CDR1 SEHNR and CDR2 FQNEAQ (reference sequence). The V gene lost 4 bases and the J gene lost 0 bases, with 21 bases spanning the gap. The source was peripheral blood, collected on day 0 of AZD1222 vaccination. This sequence originates from an adult in good health. The V call is TRBV7-9, the J call TRBJ1-1, with D possibly being TRBD1 (6 bases). The CDR3: CASSSMGQGYQLNTEAFF. The CDR3 region has the DNA TGTGCCAGCAGCTCAATGGGACAAGGGTATCAGTTGAACACTGAAGCTTTCTTT.